This note documents a single T cell receptor (beta chain) sequence. The antigen it recognizes is unknown. One base away there is no much larger clone; base qualities are not given. This entry belongs to a study of blood T cell repertoires in COVID-19 (dated by TCRdb to between 2020 and 2021). The study in broad terms: Collaborator samples came from the United States, Italy and Spain and covered acute and convalescent phases of COVID-19. Subjects who had been exposed to COVID-19, were actively infected with it, or had recovered from it provided the deeply sampled blood TCRbeta repertoires that made up the dataset. The prospective study material was composed of cDNA or gDNA derived from T cells, B-cell-depleted T cells, or PBMCs. Where HLA class I and class II types were available, the types were taken from metadata supplied by the sample provider, not from assay-based typing. The repertoires were released in a freely available public database meant as a resource for research on the immune response to SARS-CoV-2. The samples were drawn from two sources: the first 160 participants of the ongoing ImmuneRACE study, and 1,200 or so subjects contributed by 6 global collaborators. Nearly every sample came with metadata listing a de-identified subject ID, COVID-19 status, age in years and sex. General findings and caveats noted by the study authors: Clinical and demographic metadata were provided uncurated, with the amount varying by source and participant.

The germline V gene (reference sequence) specifies LNHDA as CDR1 and SQIVND as CDR2. The V end gives up 6 bases and the J end 2 bases, leaving 6 bases in the junction not matched to a gene. From the cysteine up to the phenylalanine, the CDR3 has a length of 14 residues. Kept here is only the CDR3 DNA, which spans 42 bases and is read in frame from base 1. TCRbeta CDR3 regions were amplified from genomic DNA by means of the immunoSEQ Assay, a bias-controlled multiplex PCR. Concerning the study's data processing: The number of nucleated cells in each sample was estimated by amplification of reference gene primers within the assay. Sequence reads were collapsed and filtered to measure the absolute abundance of every unique TCRbeta CDR3 rearrangement. For each sample, productive Simpson clonality was calculated by taking the square root of Simpson's diversity index across productive rearrangements. Not all clones reach the TCRdb copy of this immuneACCESS table, which keeps in-frame sequences only. Checked studies attribute under half of the gap to unresolved V genes and leave the rest unexplained. That table is the source of V, J and clone size, and D and trimming were worked out from the DNA. The sample table contains about 280,000 clones; only one count was recorded for approximately 85% of them. Roughly 9.1% of the sample rests with the top ten.

Each collaborating institution followed its own protocols to collect whole blood in K2EDTA tubes. For TCRbeta analysis, collaborators shipped samples as frozen whole blood, isolated PBMCs, or DNA extracted from either of those sample types. This chain is built from TRBV19 and TRBJ1-2; 7 middle bases align to TRBD1. The TCR comes from a young man with active or convalescent COVID-19. Material for sequencing was peripheral blood. The CDR3 protein: CASSPLGGNYGYTF. The base sequence is TGTGCCAGTAGCCCCTTAGGGGGCAACTATGGCTACACCTTC.